The 21 T cell receptor beta chains below come from one sample, sequenced in a study of blood T cell repertoires in COVID-19. Generated by immunoSEQ multiplex PCR, the TCRdb table keeps only in-frame clones and is missing some. Of about 280,000 clones detected, 70% to 90% appear once; the ten largest clones hold 2.1%. The sequenced sample was peripheral blood. The origin of the receptors is a woman aged 25 to 45 who had recovered from COVID-19.

This chain joins TRBV4-1 and TRBJ2-7, with 9 bases matching TRBD1. Germline CDR1 MGHRA, CDR2 YSYEKL. The CDR3 has 15 amino acids. Losses at the gene ends were 2 bases for V and 5 bases for J; bases not matched to a gene: 7. For the CDR3, the DNA is TGCGCCAGCAGCCAACCCGGGACAGGGACTGACGAGCAGTACTTC. Its translation: CASSQPGTGTDEQYF.

This clone was detected only a few times. CDR3 sequence: CASSPTQGPYSGNTIYF. CDR3 nucleotides: TGTGCCAGCAGCCCTACACAGGGTCCGTACTCTGGAAACACCATATATTTT. The V and J genes are TRBV9 and TRBJ1-3, with a possible D match to TRBD1 (6 bases). CDR3 length: 17 amino acids. Per the germline V gene, CDR1 is SGDLS and CDR2 is YYNGEE. Trimming shortened V by 4 bases and J by 0 bases, and 17 bases separated the two germline ends.

The V and J genes are TRBV5-1 and TRBJ1-1, with D tentatively TRBD1 (6 bases). Trimming left V 0 bases short and J 10 bases short, with 19 bases between. Germline V lookup: CDR1 SGHRS, CDR2 YFSETQ. The CDR3 spans 15 residues. The CDR3 nucleotides are TGCGCCAGCAGCTTGGAAACAGGGCAAATGTTGTTAGCTTTCTTT. This codes for CASSLETGQMLLAFF.

The DNA of the CDR3 is TGCGCCAGCAGCCAAATACCTCTTCGGGAGACCCAGTACTTC. This encodes CASSQIPLRETQYF. This chain connects TRBV4-1 to TRBJ2-5; the D is unclear. Trimming pared 2 bases from V and 5 bases from J, leaving 12 bases between. Germline-derived CDR1 and CDR2 are MGHRA and YSYEKL. CDR3 size: 14 residues.

In its sample, this clone was seen once. The V and J genes are TRBV7-8 and TRBJ1-5; D call uncertain. CDR1 is SGHVS and CDR2 is FQNEAQ in the germline V gene. CDR3 length: 13 amino acids. Trimming pared 2 bases from V and 5 bases from J, leaving 7 bases between. The CDR3 nucleotides are TGTGCCAGCAGCTTAAATTCAGATCAGCCCCAGCATTTT. Translation: CASSLNSDQPQHF.

The CDR3 DNA is TGTGCCAGCAGTGAACTGTGGGCATTCTATAGCAATCAGCCCCAGCATTTT. This codes for CASSELWAFYSNQPQHF. The V and J genes are TRBV2 and TRBJ1-5; D unresolved. The CDR3 is made up of 17 amino acids. Germline loops: CDR1 SNHLY, CDR2 FYNNEI. The V gene lost 2 bases and the J gene lost 0 bases, with 14 bases spanning the gap.

This clone was detected a few times. The rearrangement uses TRBV2 and TRBJ1-2, with TRBD1 matching over 7 bases. This CDR3 is built from 14 residues. The germline gives CDR1 SNHLY, CDR2 FYNNEI. V lost 0 bases and J lost 4; bases outside the gene matches: 2. The CDR3: CASSEATGRYGYTF. The CDR3 bases are TGTGCCAGCAGTGAAGCGACAGGGCGCTATGGCTACACCTTC.

The chain has TRBV9 and TRBJ2-1; no clear D. The CDR3 sequence is 15 residues long. CDR1 is SGDLS, CDR2 YYNGEE, per germline. Deletions cut 0 bases from V and 4 bases from J, with 11 bases between. CDR3 bases: TGTGCCAGCAGCGTAGATCGGGTTGCTTACAATGAGCAGTTCTTC. Protein: CASSVDRVAYNEQFF. Filled out from reference TRBV9 and TRBJ2-1, the complete variable domain reads DSGVTQTPKHLITATGQRVTLRCSPRSGDLSVYWYQQSLDQGLQFLIQYYNGEERAKGNILERFSAQQFPDLHSELNLSSLELGDSALYFCASSVDRVAYNEQFFGPGTRLTVL.

The chain has TRBV11-2 and TRBJ1-4; no firm D call. V dropped 2 bases and J dropped 7 bases, with 11 bases sitting between them. CDR1 and CDR2 (germline): SGHAT, FQNNGV. This CDR3 has 14 residues. CDR3 sequence: CASSLWVGSEKLFF. In DNA, the CDR3 is TGTGCCAGCAGCTTATGGGTGGGGAGTGAAAAACTGTTTTTT. The variable domain in full, with the rest retrieved from reference TRBV11-2 and TRBJ1-4, is EAGVAQSPRYKIIEKRQSVAFWCNPISGHATLYWYQQILGQGPKLLIQFQNNGVVDDSQLPKDRFSAERLKGVDSTLKIQPAKLEDSAVYLCASSLWVGSEKLFFGSGTQLSVL.

This clone was seen a single time. The chain couples TRBV19 to TRBJ1-1, with D maybe TRBD1 (5 bases). The germline gives CDR1 LNHDA, CDR2 SQIVND (reference sequence). Trimming removed 2 bases from V and 4 bases from J, with 14 bases in between. This CDR3 has 15 residues. CDR3 DNA sequence: TGTGCCAGTAGTATATTGGAGACAGCCGTCACTGAAGCTTTCTTT. Residues: CASSILETAVTEAFF. Full variable domain (outside the CDR3, taken from reference TRBV19 and TRBJ1-1): DGGITQSPKYLFRKEGQNVTLSCEQNLNHDAMYWYRQDPGQGLRLIYYSQIVNDFQKGDIAEGYSVSREKKESFPLTVTSAQKNPTAFYLCASSILETAVTEAFFGQGTRLTVV.

The CDR3 bases are TGTGCCAGCAGTGGAGGGACAGGACCCTACGAGCAGTACTTC. Translated: CASSGGTGPYEQYF. The V and J genes are TRBV25-1 and TRBJ2-7, with 8 bases matching TRBD1. V lost 4 bases to trimming and J lost 2 bases; unmatched junction nucleotides: 4. The CDR3 contains 14 residues. Germline CDR1 and CDR2: MGHDK and SYGVNS.

The chain carries TRBV27 and TRBJ2-7, with D perhaps matching TRBD1 (5 bases). Germline V gene data show CDR1 as MNHEY and CDR2 as SMNVEV (reference sequence). The CDR3 extends over 14 amino acids. V was shortened by 2 bases and J by 4 bases, with 12 bases between the two germline ends. The CDR3 coding sequence is TGTGCCAGCAGTTTAAGAACAGGAGATTACGAGCAGTACTTC. As protein: CASSLRTGDYEQYF.

V is TRBV6-5 and J is TRBJ2-7, with unresolved D. Trimming shortened V by 7 bases and J by 2 bases, and 9 bases separated the two germline ends. CDR3 length: 12 residues. Germline V lookup: CDR1 MNHEY, CDR2 SVGAGI. This CDR3 is CASTKRTYEQYF. The CDR3, as DNA: TGTGCCAGCACGAAGCGTACCTACGAGCAGTACTTC.

This chain connects TRBV7-2 to TRBJ2-1, with D perhaps TRBD1 (5 bases). CDR1 and CDR2 (germline): SGHTA, FQGNSA. The CDR3 is 13 amino acids. V was pared by 8 bases and J by 4 bases, with 12 bases between. CDR3 sequence (DNA): TGTGCCAGCTCAGGGCCCCAATACAATGAGCAGTTCTTC. It yields the protein CASSGPQYNEQFF.

V and J are TRBV12-3 or TRBV12-4 and TRBJ1-2, with 8 bases lining up with TRBD1. This CDR3 is 13 amino acids long. The V and J ends lost 6 bases and 6 bases, in that order; junction bases with no gene match: 6. The CDR3 loop is CASRSGQGDGYTF. Written as DNA, the CDR3 is TGTGCCAGCAGGTCTGGACAGGGAGATGGCTACACCTTC.

The chain has TRBV28 and TRBJ2-3, with 11 positions matching TRBD2. J lost 1 base, V lost 5 bases, and 17 bases had no gene match. This CDR3 is built from 20 residues. Looked up from germline, CDR1 is MDHEN and CDR2 is SYDVKM. CDR3 protein: CASSPQWVAGGPSGTDTQYF. Written as DNA, the CDR3 is TGTGCCAGCAGTCCCCAGTGGGTAGCGGGAGGGCCCTCTGGCACAGATACGCAGTATTTT.

The chain joins TRBV5-1 to TRBJ1-6; 7 bases map to TRBD1. Trimming at V came to 4 bases and at J to 5 bases, leaving 6 bases not matched to a gene. This CDR3 comprises 15 residues. Germline V lookup: CDR1 SGHRS, CDR2 YFSETQ. The CDR3 here is CASSQTGQNNSPLHF. The CDR3 DNA reads as TGCGCCAGCAGCCAGACGGGACAGAATAATTCACCCCTCCACTTT.

This chain connects TRBV6-6 to TRBJ2-2; D is possibly TRBD2 (5 bases). The CDR3 sequence is 15 residues long. V lost 5 bases and J 1 base, leaving 11 bases between the germline ends. CDR1 and CDR2 (germline): MNHNY, SVGAGI (reference sequence). CDR3 in amino acids: CASSHPGMNTGELFF. The CDR3 nucleotides are TGTGCCAGCAGTCACCCCGGGATGAACACCGGGGAGCTGTTTTTT.

Written as DNA, the CDR3 is TGTGCCAGCAGCTTAGTTGGGGTCACAGGCACTGAAGCTTTCTTT. Encoded protein: CASSLVGVTGTEAFF. The rearrangement links TRBV7-9 to TRBJ1-1; perhaps TRBD1 as D (5 bases). The V end was cut by 1 base, the J end by 4 bases, with 13 bases between. Germline V gene lookup returns CDR1 SEHNR and CDR2 FQNEAQ (reference sequence). This CDR3 is built from 15 residues.

The sample holds one count of this clone. CDR3 nucleotides: TGTGCCAGCAGCCAAGATATGAATAGCGGGGCGTCCTACGAGCAGTACTTC. Translation: CASSQDMNSGASYEQYF. This sequence joins TRBV4-2 and TRBJ2-7, with 8 bases matching TRBD2. CDR1 is LGHNA, CDR2 YNFKEQ, per germline. V lost 0 bases, J lost 1 base, and 8 bases stayed unmatched. The length of the CDR3 is 17 residues.

The chain is built from TRBV25-1 and TRBJ2-7; possibly TRBD2 for D (6 bases). The CDR3 runs to 14 residues. V lost 8 bases and J 3 bases, leaving 17 bases between the germline ends. Germline V gene data show CDR1 as MGHDK and CDR2 as SYGVNS. The CDR3: CASAQEGYIYEQYF. In DNA, the CDR3 is TGTGCCAGCGCACAGGAGGGGTATATCTACGAGCAGTACTTC.